The rows below give T cell receptor beta chains drawn from one sample of a study of blood T cell repertoires in COVID-19. The protocol was immunoSEQ multiplex PCR, while the TCRdb copy is restricted to in-frame clones and leaves out a portion. Among about 100,000 clones listed, approximately 92% were seen once. The sequenced material came from peripheral blood. The receptors originated from a woman aged 45-65 years with COVID-19, enrolled during active disease. Both conserved end residues are part of each CDR3. D genes are given only for firm matches.

D gene,CDR3 length,V gene,CDR3 protein
.,13,TRBV30,CAWSLTVNTEAFF
TRBD1,14,TRBV19,CASSPSGGSTEAFF
TRBD1,15,TRBV27,CASSLDRGRSYGYTF
TRBD2,16,TRBV11-3,CASSFGTSGSTDTQYF
TRBD1,16,TRBV13,CASSEGQGLYNSPLHF
TRBD1,13,TRBV29-1,CSAFPRQGRGYTF
.,17,TRBV11-2,CASSLGRGLYSNQPQHF
TRBD1,16,TRBV11-2,CASSFQGAGVGYEQYF
.,15,TRBV27,CASSLRLQGYETQYF
TRBD2,16,TRBV11-2,CASSFTLAGFLREQYF
.,13,TRBV7-6,CASSVSENQPQHF
.,16,TRBV18,CASSPPPGFSYNEQFF
TRBD1,16,TRBV7-2,CASSPLLGQAENIQYF
.,13,TRBV19,CASRRADRDGYTF
TRBD1,14,TRBV6-5,CASSRDRGNEKLFF
TRBD1,15,TRBV18,CASSQSRTGGNEQFF
TRBD2,17,TRBV4-3,CASSQDPGGSSTDTQYF
TRBD2,15,TRBV6-5,CASRWGLAETDTQYF
TRBD1,13,TRBV6-5,CASSSPRGQPQHF
.,15,TRBV3-1/TRBV3-2,CASNRRGATNEKLFF